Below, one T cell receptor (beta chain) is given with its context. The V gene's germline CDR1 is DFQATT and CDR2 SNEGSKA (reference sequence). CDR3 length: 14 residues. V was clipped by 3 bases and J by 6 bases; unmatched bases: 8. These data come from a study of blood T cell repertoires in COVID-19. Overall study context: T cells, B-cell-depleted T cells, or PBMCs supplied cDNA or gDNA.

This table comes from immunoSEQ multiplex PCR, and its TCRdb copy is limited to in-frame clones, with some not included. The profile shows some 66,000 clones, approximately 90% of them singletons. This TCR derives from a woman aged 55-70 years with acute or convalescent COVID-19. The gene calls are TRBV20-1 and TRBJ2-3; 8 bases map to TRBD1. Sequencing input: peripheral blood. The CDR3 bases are TGCAGTGCTAGTTGGGCAGGGGGCAGGGATACGCAGTATTTT. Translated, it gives CSASWAGGRDTQYF.